In its sample, the clone carrying this T cell receptor (beta chain) was seen a few times. The target antigen is unknown. Sequencing was performed with immunoSEQ multiplex PCR; in TCRdb, only in-frame clones are kept and a portion is missing. The sample has 640,000 or so clones, approximately 79% seen once; the top ten hold about 1.8%. This sample is drawn from a study of shared clonotypes between healthy human individuals. The study, taken as a whole, reports: Clonotypes which were not shared had lower generation probabilities than clonotypes that all four donors shared.

The CDR3 totals 13 residues. V shed 6 bases, J shed 1 base, and the junction held 5 bases outside the gene matches. The germline V gene encodes CDR1 SQVTM and CDR2 ANQGSEA. The sample comprised memory CD4+ T cells sorted from blood. Sample subset: CD45RA-negative fraction. The V and J genes are TRBV29-1 and TRBJ2-5, with 7 bases aligning to TRBD2. This receptor was obtained from a woman aged 30 to 39 in good health. CDR3 sequence reads: CSVKVAGQETQYF. CDR3 coding DNA: TGCAGCGTAAAAGTAGCGGGCCAAGAGACCCAGTACTTC. Filled out from reference TRBV29-1 and TRBJ2-5, the complete variable domain reads SAVISQKPSRDICQRGTSLTIQCQVDSQVTMMFWYRQQPGQSLTLIATANQGSEATYESGFVIDKFPISRPNLTFSTLTVSNMSPEDSSIYLCSVKVAGQETQYFGPGTRLLVL.